This TCR beta chain was sequenced for a study of cytomegalovirus exposure and HLA in healthy donors. The germline V gene has CDR1 MNHNY and CDR2 SVGAGI (reference sequence). The CDR3 has 14 amino acids. V was clipped by 6 bases and J by 5 bases; unmatched bases: 9. It was with 60 Vbeta and 13 Jbeta primers that the PCR ran. The repertoire was sequenced with immunoSEQ multiplex PCR; TCRdb's copy has only in-frame clones and lacks some. The table includes about 110,000 clones, approximately 78% detected once. This clone showed up just a few times. V usage is TRBV6-6 and J usage is TRBJ1-1, with 7 bases that match TRBD1. This clonotype originated in a man between 25 and 39 years old in good health and CMV-seropositive. Sequencing was done on a sample of PBMCs. The CDR3: CASSLTQGVTEAFF. For the CDR3, the DNA is TGTGCCAGCAGCCTCACTCAGGGGGTGACTGAAGCTTTCTTT.